The 3 T cell receptor beta chains listed next were all sequenced from one sample in a study of cytomegalovirus exposure and HLA in healthy donors. The PCR was carried out with 60 Vbeta primers and 13 Jbeta primers. The data were produced by immunoSEQ multiplex PCR, yet TCRdb's version contains in-frame clones alone and is incomplete. The sample yields 93,000 or so clones, roughly 66% seen once. Sequencing used PBMCs. All receptors derive from a woman aged 45-65 years in good health and CMV-seronegative.

The count of this clone is one. The chain is built from TRBV29-1 and TRBJ1-1, with TRBD1 matching over 11 bases. The CDR3 totals 12 residues. V was clipped by 7 bases and J by 7 bases; unmatched bases: 5. Germline CDR1 reads SQVTM; CDR2 reads ANQGSEA. CDR3 protein: CSGTGGADEAFF. Written as DNA, the CDR3 is TGCAGCGGGACAGGGGGCGCTGATGAAGCTTTCTTT.

V gene TRBV6-6 combines with J gene TRBJ1-5; tentative D call: TRBD1 (6 bases). Trimming left V 10 bases short and J 3 bases short, with 16 bases between. This CDR3 region has 14 residues. CDR1 is MNHNY and CDR2 is SVGAGI in the germline V gene (reference sequence). This CDR3 reads CANSPAGANQPQHF. The CDR3 DNA sequence: TGTGCCAACAGCCCCGCAGGGGCCAATCAGCCCCAGCATTTT.

The genes are TRBV30 and TRBJ2-5; D is unresolved. The tail of the sequence fits TRBJ2-7 better, so the J call may be wrong. Germline V gene data show CDR1 as GTSNPN and CDR2 as SVGIG (reference sequence). This CDR3 has 11 residues. CDR3 sequence: CAWSVNYEQYF. As DNA, the CDR3 is TGTGCCTGGAGTGTTAACTACGAGCAGTACTTC.